This TCR beta chain was documented in a study of T cell changes during pregnancy in multiple sclerosis. The trim removed 3 bases at V and 5 bases at J, leaving 5 bases unmatched. This CDR3 has 15 residues. Germline CDR1 and CDR2: SGDLS and YYNGEE. Clones were sequenced by immunoSEQ multiplex PCR, and TCRdb holds only the in-frame ones, with some missing. The sample holds about 44,000 clones; approximately 95% are singletons and the top ten take over 0.4%. This specimen was CD4+ T cells from peripheral blood mononuclear cells, taken in the first trimester of pregnancy. This TCR derives from a female donor with multiple sclerosis, enrolled in a pregnancy study. J is TRBJ1-6 and V is TRBV9, with 7 bases fitting TRBD1. The CDR3 coding sequence is TGTGCCAGCAGCGGATTGGGACAGAATAATTCACCCCTCCACTTT. Protein sequence: CASSGLGQNNSPLHF.